One sample yielded the 3 T cell receptor beta chains listed below, sequenced in a study of neoadjuvant nivolumab and ipilimumab in lung cancer. Only in-frame clones appear in the TCRdb table, and some are missing; sequencing was by immunoSEQ multiplex PCR. This table has more than 1,500 clones, over 75% appearing once. This sample comprised adjacent normal lung tissue, obtained after neoadjuvant nivolumab, alone or with ipilimumab, at or shortly before surgery. These receptors all stem from an adult with non-small cell lung cancer.

This sequence joins TRBV7-3 and TRBJ2-3; no clear D. V was pared by 5 bases and J by 0 bases, with 6 bases between. Per germline, CDR1 SGHTA and CDR2 FQGTGA. The length of the CDR3 is 13 residues. The CDR3 DNA sequence: TGTGCCAGCAGCCCTACGAGCACAGATACGCAGTATTTT. Its translation: CASSPTSTDTQYF.

The chain has TRBV28 and TRBJ2-5; 7 bases map to TRBD1. CDR3 size: 14 residues. Germline V CDR1 and CDR2: MDHEN, SYDVKM. J was trimmed by 3 bases and V by 5 bases; bases with no gene match: 6. The CDR3 loop is CASSHQQGKETQYF. CDR3 nucleotides: TGTGCCAGCAGTCATCAACAGGGGAAAGAGACCCAGTACTTC. Full variable domain (rest looked up from reference TRBV28 and TRBJ2-5): DVKVTQSSRYLVKRTGEKVFLECVQDMDHENMFWYRQDPGLGLRLIYFSYDVKMKEKGDIPEGYSVSREKKERFSLILESASTNQTSMYLCASSHQQGKETQYFGPGTRLLVL.

J is TRBJ1-1 and V is TRBV29-1; 10 bases are shared with TRBD1. The CDR3 spans 14 residues. From germline, CDR1 is SQVTM and CDR2 ANQGSEA. In DNA, the CDR3 is TGCAGGGCCGGGACAGGGGATTCGGCTACTGAAGCTTTCTTT. Amino acids: CRAGTGDSATEAFF. The variable domain in full, with the rest retrieved from reference TRBV29-1 and TRBJ1-1, is SAVISQKPSRDICQRGTSLTIQCQVDSQVTMMFWYRQQPGQSLTLIATANQGSEATYESGFVIDKFPISRPNLTFSTLTVSNMSPEDSSIYLCRAGTGDSATEAFFGQGTRLTVV.